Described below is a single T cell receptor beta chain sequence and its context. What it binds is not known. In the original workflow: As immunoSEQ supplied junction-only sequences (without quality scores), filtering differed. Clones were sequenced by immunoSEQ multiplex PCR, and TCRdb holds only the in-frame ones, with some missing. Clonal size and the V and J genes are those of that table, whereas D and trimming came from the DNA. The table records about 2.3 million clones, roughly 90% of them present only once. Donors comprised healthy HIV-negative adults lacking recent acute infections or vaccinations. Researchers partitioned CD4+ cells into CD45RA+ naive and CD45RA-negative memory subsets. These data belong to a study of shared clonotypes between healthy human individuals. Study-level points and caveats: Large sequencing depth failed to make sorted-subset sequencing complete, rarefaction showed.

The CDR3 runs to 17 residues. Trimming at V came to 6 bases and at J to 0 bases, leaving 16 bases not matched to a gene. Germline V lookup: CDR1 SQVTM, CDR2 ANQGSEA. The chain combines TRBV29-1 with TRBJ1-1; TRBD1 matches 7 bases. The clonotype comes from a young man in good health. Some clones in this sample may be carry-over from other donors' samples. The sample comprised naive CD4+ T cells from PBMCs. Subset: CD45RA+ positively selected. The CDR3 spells CSVRRHRGQNMNTEAFF. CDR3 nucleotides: TGCAGCGTGAGACGACACCGGGGACAGAACATGAACACTGAAGCTTTCTTT.